Described below is a single T cell receptor (beta chain) sequence and its context. This entry comes from a study of follicular helper T cells after annual influenza vaccination. V was clipped by 5 bases and J by 1 base, with 10 bases between them. The CDR3 length is 14 residues. Germline V gene lookup returns CDR1 SGHRS and CDR2 YFSETQ. Sample time point: 2015-2016 season, 7 days after influenza vaccination. Excluded were substance abuse, HIV/AIDS, active cancer, immunomodulatory drugs and active illness. Each time point used about 40 to 100 mL of blood. Assay used: immunoSEQ multiplex PCR; TCRdb lists only in-frame clones, some missing. The sample includes 650 to 900 clones, approximately 85% of them seen just once.

The rearrangement links TRBV5-1 to TRBJ1-3; TRBD1 is a possible D gene (6 bases). This clonotype was sampled from an adult who received the influenza vaccine. Specimen: CXCR5+ CD38+ circulating T follicular helper cells from blood, collected 7 days after influenza vaccination. Subset noted: circulating Tfh, non-naive CD4+CXCR5+PD-1+ (ICOS+CD38+ or ICOS-CD38-). CDR3 DNA sequence: TGCGCCAGCAGGCTAGACAGGTCTGGAAACACCATATATTTT. Protein product: CASRLDRSGNTIYF.